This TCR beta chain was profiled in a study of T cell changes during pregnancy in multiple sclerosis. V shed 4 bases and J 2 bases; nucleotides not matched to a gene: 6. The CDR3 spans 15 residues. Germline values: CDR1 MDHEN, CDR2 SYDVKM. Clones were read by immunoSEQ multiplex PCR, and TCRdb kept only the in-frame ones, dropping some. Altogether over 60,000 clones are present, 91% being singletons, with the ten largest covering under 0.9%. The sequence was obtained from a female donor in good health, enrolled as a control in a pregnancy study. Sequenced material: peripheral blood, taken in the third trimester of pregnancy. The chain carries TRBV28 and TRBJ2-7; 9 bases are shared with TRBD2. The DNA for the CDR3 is TGTGCCAGCAGTTCCCGACTAGCGGACCCCTACGAGCAGTACTTC. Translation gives CASSSRLADPYEQYF.